Listed below are T cell receptor beta chains from one sample, sequenced in a study of cytomegalovirus exposure and HLA in healthy donors. Clones were read by immunoSEQ multiplex PCR, and TCRdb kept only the in-frame ones, dropping some. The sample lists about 130,000 clones, more than 9% seen once, with 4.6% in the top ten. The sequenced material came from PBMCs. These receptors were collected from a woman younger than 30 in good health and CMV-seropositive. Both conserved end residues are part of each CDR3. The order of the fields is J gene, D gene, clone size, V gene, CDR3 protein, CDR3 DNA. The D gene is left open where the match is weak. For some rows the clone size is stated as once, few or many, or as a class when expanded; others skip it.

J: TRBJ2-2; D: TRBD2; size: NA; V: TRBV5-1; CDR3: CASSFLGLAGADTGELFF; DNA: TGCGCCAGCAGTTTTTTAGGACTAGCGGGAGCGGACACCGGGGAGCTGTTTTTT
J: TRBJ2-1; D: TRBD2; size: few; V: TRBV7-9; CDR3: CASSSTLAGVPHEQFF; DNA: TGTGCCAGCAGCTCGACTCTAGCGGGAGTACCGCATGAGCAGTTCTTC
J: TRBJ2-1; D: TRBD2; size: NA; V: TRBV19; CDR3: CASSVIAGAYNEQFF; DNA: TGTGCCAGTAGTGTGATAGCGGGAGCCTACAATGAGCAGTTCTTC
J: TRBJ2-7; D: NA; size: NA; V: TRBV5-1; CDR3: CASSITSTRASYEQYF; DNA: TGCGCCAGCAGCATCACGTCGACTAGGGCGTCCTACGAGCAGTACTTC
J: TRBJ2-2; D: NA; size: NA; V: TRBV5-1; CDR3: CASSVTGNTGELFF; DNA: TGCGCCAGCAGCGTAACAGGGAACACCGGGGAGCTGTTTTTT
J: TRBJ1-1; D: NA; size: NA; V: TRBV5-1; CDR3: CASSPDLGVAEAFF; DNA: TGCGCCAGCAGCCCGGACCTAGGGGTGGCTGAAGCTTTCTTT
J: TRBJ2-7; D: TRBD2; size: NA; V: TRBV30; CDR3: CAATSGSSYEQYF; DNA: TGTGCCGCCACTAGCGGGAGCTCCTACGAGCAGTACTTC
J: TRBJ2-2; D: TRBD2; size: few; V: TRBV7-7; CDR3: CASSPSGRPNTGELFF; DNA: TGTGCTAGCAGCCCGAGCGGGAGGCCGAACACCGGGGAGCTGTTTTTT
J: TRBJ1-5; D: NA; size: NA; V: TRBV6-5; CDR3: CASSYSSRANQPQHF; DNA: TGTGCCAGCAGTTACTCGAGCAGGGCTAATCAGCCCCAGCATTTT
J: TRBJ1-2; D: NA; size: NA; V: TRBV6-6; CDR3: CASRTLTVFGGYTF; DNA: TGTGCCAGCAGAACCCTCACAGTATTTGGTGGCTACACCTTC
J: TRBJ2-3; D: TRBD2; size: NA; V: TRBV5-1; CDR3: CASSITSGGTDTQYF; DNA: TGCGCCAGCAGCATTACTAGCGGAGGGACAGATACGCAGTATTTT
J: TRBJ2-5; D: TRBD2; size: few; V: TRBV10-3; CDR3: CAISGLAGVGETQYF; DNA: TGTGCCATCAGTGGACTAGCGGGAGTGGGGGAGACCCAGTACTTC
J: TRBJ2-3; D: NA; size: NA; V: TRBV9; CDR3: CASSAGLKGTDTQYF; DNA: TGTGCCAGCAGCGCGGGTCTGAAGGGGACAGATACGCAGTATTTT
J: TRBJ2-4; D: TRBD2; size: few; V: TRBV5-1; CDR3: CASSLMVGGIQYF; DNA: TGCGCCAGCAGCTTGATGGTCGGGGGGATTCAGTACTTC
J: TRBJ1-2; D: NA; size: few; V: TRBV5-4; CDR3: CASSLGEVIYGYTF; DNA: TGTGCCAGCAGCCTGGGGGAGGTCATCTATGGCTACACCTTC
J: TRBJ1-2; D: NA; size: few; V: TRBV29-1; CDR3: CSARDRANYGYTF; DNA: TGCAGCGCTCGCGACAGAGCTAACTATGGCTACACCTTC
J: TRBJ1-2; D: TRBD1; size: NA; V: TRBV2; CDR3: CASFPLQGAYSYGYTF; DNA: TGTGCCAGCTTCCCGTTACAGGGGGCGTATAGCTATGGCTACACCTTC
J: TRBJ2-7; D: TRBD2; size: NA; V: TRBV5-4; CDR3: CASSFNRLAGVEQYF; DNA: TGTGCCAGCAGCTTCAATAGGCTAGCGGGAGTAGAGCAGTACTTC
J: TRBJ1-2; D: TRBD1; size: few; V: TRBV23-1; CDR3: CASTRTGAGGYTF; DNA: TGCGCCAGCACCCGGACAGGGGCAGGTGGCTACACCTTC
J: TRBJ2-1; D: NA; size: NA; V: TRBV7-9; CDR3: CASSLVFYEQFF; DNA: TGTGCCAGCAGCTTAGTATTTTATGAGCAGTTCTTC
J: TRBJ2-7; D: TRBD1; size: NA; V: TRBV11-3; CDR3: CASSPGTGESYEQYF; DNA: TGTGCCAGCAGCCCCGGGACAGGGGAGAGCTACGAGCAGTACTTC
J: TRBJ1-1; D: NA; size: few; V: TRBV14; CDR3: CAGSRSGTEAFF; DNA: TGTGCCGGCAGCCGGTCCGGGACTGAAGCTTTCTTT
J: TRBJ1-2; D: TRBD1; size: NA; V: TRBV7-9; CDR3: CASSASGTGSYYGYTF; DNA: TGTGCCAGCAGCGCATCCGGGACAGGATCCTACTATGGCTACACCTTC
J: TRBJ2-5; D: TRBD1; size: few; V: TRBV15; CDR3: CATRDRGKETQYF; DNA: TGTGCCACACGGGACAGGGGCAAGGAGACCCAGTACTTC
J: TRBJ2-3; D: NA; size: few; V: TRBV30; CDR3: CAWSVGGTDTQYF; DNA: TGTGCCTGGAGTGTAGGAGGAACAGATACGCAGTATTTT
J: TRBJ2-2; D: TRBD1; size: few; V: TRBV25-1; CDR3: CASRDSSSIGELFF; DNA: TGTGCCAGTAGGGACAGCTCGTCGATCGGGGAGCTGTTTTTT
J: TRBJ2-3; D: TRBD2; size: NA; V: TRBV28; CDR3: CASIGNVAGVGADTQYF; DNA: TGTGCCAGCATAGGGAATGTAGCGGGAGTCGGGGCAGATACGCAGTATTTT
J: TRBJ2-5; D: NA; size: few; V: TRBV7-3; CDR3: CASSRTGETQYF; DNA: TGTGCCAGCAGCCGGACGGGGGAGACCCAGTACTTC
J: TRBJ1-1; D: NA; size: once; V: TRBV7-2; CDR3: CASSPGGALNTEAFF; DNA: TGTGCCAGCAGCCCTGGGGGCGCTTTGAACACTGAAGCTTTCTTT
J: TRBJ1-2; D: NA; size: NA; V: TRBV30; CDR3: CAWSGQSFNYGYTF; DNA: TGTGCCTGGAGTGGACAGAGCTTCAACTATGGCTACACCTTC
J: TRBJ2-1; D: TRBD2; size: NA; V: TRBV15; CDR3: CATSTPLTSVGLNEQFF; DNA: TGTGCCACCAGCACCCCTCTGACTAGCGTGGGATTGAATGAGCAGTTCTTC
J: TRBJ2-3; D: TRBD1; size: few; V: TRBV19; CDR3: CASSTGDGTDTQYF; DNA: TGTGCCAGTAGCACAGGGGACGGTACAGATACGCAGTATTTT
J: TRBJ1-1; D: NA; size: few; V: TRBV5-1; CDR3: CASSPKEGMNTEAFF; DNA: TGCGCCAGCAGCCCTAAGGAGGGAATGAACACTGAAGCTTTCTTT
J: TRBJ1-5; D: NA; size: NA; V: TRBV5-1; CDR3: CASSLFSGTASPQHF; DNA: TGCGCCAGCAGCTTGTTTTCCGGGACTGCTAGCCCCCAGCATTTT
J: TRBJ2-5; D: NA; size: NA; V: TRBV5-4; CDR3: CASSLAWGRKQETQYF; DNA: TGTGCCAGCAGCTTGGCCTGGGGCAGAAAGCAAGAGACCCAGTACTTC
J: TRBJ2-7; D: NA; size: NA; V: TRBV28; CDR3: CASSKGGAEGPEQYF; DNA: TGTGCCAGCAGTAAAGGGGGCGCGGAGGGGCCCGAGCAGTACTTC
J: TRBJ2-3; D: TRBD2; size: NA; V: TRBV4-1; CDR3: CASSLGTSGTDTQYF; DNA: TGCGCCAGCAGCCTAGGTACTAGCGGCACAGATACGCAGTATTTT
J: TRBJ1-1; D: NA; size: NA; V: TRBV5-1; CDR3: CASSLVGANTEAFF; DNA: TGCGCCAGCAGCTTGGTAGGGGCGAACACTGAAGCTTTCTTT
J: TRBJ2-1; D: TRBD2; size: NA; V: TRBV7-3; CDR3: CASSRTSGPYNEQFF; DNA: TGTGCCAGCAGCAGGACTAGCGGGCCATACAATGAGCAGTTCTTC
J: TRBJ2-1; D: NA; size: few; V: TRBV6-6; CDR3: CASSIHRNEQFF; DNA: TGTGCCAGCAGTATACACCGTAATGAGCAGTTCTTC
J: TRBJ2-7; D: NA; size: few; V: TRBV6-1; CDR3: CASTPGDQNYEQYF; DNA: TGTGCCAGCACCCCGGGGGACCAAAACTACGAGCAGTACTTC
J: TRBJ2-1; D: TRBD2; size: NA; V: TRBV30; CDR3: CAWSVLPDRSSGGRGEQFF; DNA: TGTGCCTGGAGTGTACTCCCCGACAGGTCTAGCGGGGGGCGGGGTGAGCAGTTCTTC
J: TRBJ2-1; D: TRBD2; size: NA; V: TRBV29-1; CDR3: CSVYGLAGKNEQFF; DNA: TGCAGCGTTTATGGACTAGCGGGAAAGAATGAGCAGTTCTTC
J: TRBJ2-7; D: NA; size: NA; V: TRBV29-1; CDR3: CSVEGQGYEQYF; DNA: TGCAGCGTTGAGGGGCAGGGCTACGAGCAGTACTTC
J: TRBJ1-2; D: NA; size: NA; V: TRBV27; CDR3: CASSSNRVGGYTF; DNA: TGTGCCAGCAGTTCTAACAGGGTCGGCGGCTACACCTTC
J: TRBJ2-2; D: TRBD2; size: NA; V: TRBV2; CDR3: CASREGLAGDTGELFF; DNA: TGTGCCAGCAGGGAAGGACTAGCGGGAGACACCGGGGAGCTGTTTTTT
J: TRBJ2-2; D: TRBD1; size: few; V: TRBV7-9; CDR3: CASTFDRGVTGELFF; DNA: TGTGCCAGCACCTTCGACAGGGGGGTTACCGGAGAGCTGTTTTTT
J: TRBJ1-1; D: TRBD1; size: NA; V: TRBV28; CDR3: CASGLQGAGTEAFF; DNA: TGTGCCAGCGGACTGCAGGGGGCGGGTACTGAAGCTTTCTTT
J: TRBJ1-1; D: TRBD1; size: NA; V: TRBV5-4; CDR3: CASSPGQGNTEAFF; DNA: TGTGCCAGCAGCCCCGGACAGGGAAACACTGAAGCTTTCTTT
J: TRBJ1-1; D: NA; size: NA; V: TRBV4-1; CDR3: CASSLRDNNLNTEAFF; DNA: TGCGCCAGCAGCCTCCGGGACAATAACTTGAACACTGAAGCTTTCTTT
J: TRBJ1-1; D: NA; size: few; V: TRBV10-3; CDR3: CAIRSGQNTEAFF; DNA: TGTGCCATCAGATCGGGACAGAACACTGAAGCTTTCTTT
J: TRBJ2-7; D: NA; size: NA; V: TRBV30; CDR3: CAWSAGSYEQYF; DNA: TGTGCCTGGAGTGCCGGGAGCTACGAGCAGTACTTC
J: TRBJ1-5; D: NA; size: NA; V: TRBV28; CDR3: CASSFWGANQPQHF; DNA: TGTGCCAGCAGTTTTTGGGGCGCGAATCAGCCCCAGCATTTT
J: TRBJ2-1; D: TRBD2; size: few; V: TRBV10-2; CDR3: CASSERLALSNEQFF; DNA: TGCGCCAGCAGTGAGCGACTAGCTCTGTCCAATGAGCAGTTCTTC
J: TRBJ1-1; D: NA; size: few; V: TRBV6-6; CDR3: CASSFGTTEAFF; DNA: TGTGCCAGCAGTTTCGGGACAACTGAAGCTTTCTTT
J: TRBJ1-1; D: TRBD1; size: NA; V: TRBV9; CDR3: CASSGPGGGYTEAFF; DNA: TGTGCCAGCAGCGGCCCAGGGGGCGGGTACACTGAAGCTTTCTTT
J: TRBJ2-7; D: NA; size: few; V: TRBV10-1; CDR3: CASSGPTTGQYF; DNA: TGCGCCAGCAGTGGACCAACAACGGGGCAGTACTTC